These T cell receptor beta chains were read from a single sample in a study of radiation and T cells in renal cell carcinoma. Only in-frame clones appear in the TCRdb table, and some are missing; sequencing was by immunoSEQ multiplex PCR. The sample consists of more than 150,000 clones, approximately 88% of them appearing once. The sequences come from blood, collected from a patient whose treatment included radiotherapy and nephrectomy. These receptors came from a woman aged 45 to 65 with renal cell carcinoma. Both conserved end residues are part of each CDR3. A D gene is named only where the DNA matches it firmly. Some rows have no size entry. The others give once, few or many, or a class for an expanded clone.

>TRBV14|-|TRBJ1-1|-
CASSQIVGRGTEAFF
TGTGCCAGCAGCCAAATAGTTGGGCGGGGCACTGAAGCTTTCTTT
>TRBV19|-|TRBJ2-7|-
CASRPGKGNSYEQYF
TGTGCCAGTAGACCAGGGAAGGGGAACTCCTACGAGCAGTACTTC
>TRBV7-8|-|TRBJ1-4|-
CASSLTRWWGSNEKLFF
TGTGCCAGCAGCTTAACCCGGTGGTGGGGGAGCAATGAAAAACTGTTTTTT
>TRBV6-5|TRBD1|TRBJ2-2|few
CASSYTDRGTGELFF
TGTGCCAGCAGTTACACCGACAGGGGCACCGGGGAGCTGTTTTTT
>TRBV7-9|-|TRBJ2-2|once
CASSLITATGELFF
TGTGCCAGCAGCTTAATAACGGCCACCGGGGAGCTGTTTTTT
>TRBV30|-|TRBJ1-1|-
CAQRPGNTEAFF
TGTGCCCAACGGCCGGGGAACACTGAAGCTTTCTTT
>TRBV19|TRBD2|TRBJ2-5|-
CATRDYKRETQYF
TGTGCCACCAGGGACTACAAAAGAGAGACCCAGTACTTC
>TRBV6-5|-|TRBJ2-7|-
CASSYQGGPYEQYF
TGTGCCAGCAGTTACCAGGGGGGGCCCTACGAGCAGTACTTC
>TRBV6-5|TRBD1|TRBJ2-7|-
CASSDPGQVDEQYF
TGTGCCAGCAGTGACCCGGGACAGGTTGACGAGCAGTACTTC
>TRBV13|TRBD2|TRBJ2-3|-
CASSPGRLRGGGDTQYF
TGTGCCAGCAGCCCCGGGCGATTGCGGGGGGGCGGGGATACGCAGTATTTT
>TRBV5-1|-|TRBJ1-4|few
CASRKGRANEKLFF
TGCGCCAGCAGGAAAGGGAGGGCTAATGAAAAACTGTTTTTT
>TRBV19|TRBD1|TRBJ1-2|-
CASSVGTVNYGYTF
TGTGCCAGTAGCGTCGGGACAGTAAACTATGGCTACACCTTC
>TRBV7-2|-|TRBJ1-3|-
CASSYRQVYSGNTIYF
TGTGCCAGCAGCTATAGACAGGTGTACTCTGGAAACACCATATATTTT
>TRBV5-1|TRBD1|TRBJ2-7|-
CASSERQGRYEQYF
TGCGCCAGCAGCGAGAGACAGGGGAGGTACGAGCAGTACTTC
>TRBV19|TRBD1|TRBJ2-1|-
CASSTGQGEVNEQFF
TGTGCCAGTAGTACCGGACAGGGGGAAGTCAATGAGCAGTTCTTC
>TRBV7-3|-|TRBJ1-4|-
CASSLRSEVATNEKLFF
TGTGCCAGCAGCTTAAGGAGCGAAGTTGCAACTAATGAAAAACTGTTTTTT
>TRBV2|-|TRBJ1-2|-
CASSDSGSLYGYTF
TGTGCCAGCAGCGATAGTGGAAGCCTCTATGGCTACACCTTC
>TRBV7-9|-|TRBJ2-5|-
CASSWAGYGGPQETQYF
TGTGCCAGCAGCTGGGCCGGGTACGGAGGGCCCCAAGAGACCCAGTACTTC
>TRBV6-1|-|TRBJ2-2|-
CASSKGTQTGELFF
TGTGCCAGCAGTAAGGGGACCCAAACCGGGGAGCTGTTTTTT
>TRBV7-2|-|TRBJ1-5|-
CASSAAGQVHQPQHF
TGTGCCAGCAGCGCAGCGGGGCAGGTTCATCAGCCCCAGCATTTT
>TRBV25-1|-|TRBJ1-5|-
CASSEGVQPQHF
TGTGCCAGCAGTGAAGGGGTACAGCCCCAGCATTTT
>TRBV6-6|-|TRBJ2-2|-
CATCRDFLTGELFF
TGTGCCACTTGTCGGGACTTCCTCACCGGGGAGCTGTTTTTT
>TRBV15|-|TRBJ1-2|-
CATSRVGPAQNYGYTF
TGTGCCACCAGCAGAGTGGGGCCGGCTCAGAACTATGGCTACACCTTC
>TRBV7-2|-|TRBJ2-7|-
CASSLGSGITYEQYF
TGTGCCAGCAGCTTAGGCTCAGGGATCACCTACGAGCAGTACTTC
>TRBV5-8|TRBD1|TRBJ1-6|-
CASSRGPGQNNSPLHF
TGTGCCAGCAGCAGGGGGCCGGGACAGAATAATTCACCCCTCCACTTT
>TRBV5-1|-|TRBJ2-7|-
CASSLADSAMEQYF
TGCGCCAGCAGCTTGGCCGATAGCGCGATGGAGCAGTACTTC
>TRBV6-6|TRBD2|TRBJ2-5|-
CASSLRTSGQETQYF
TGTGCCAGCAGTTTGCGGACTAGCGGGCAAGAGACCCAGTACTTC
>TRBV7-6|-|TRBJ1-2|-
CASSPTDRSGYGYTF
TGTGCCAGCAGCCCTACCGACAGGTCTGGATATGGCTACACCTTC
>TRBV4-2|TRBD1|TRBJ2-2|-
CASSQFQGVSAGELFF
TGTGCCAGCAGCCAATTCCAGGGGGTTTCGGCCGGGGAGCTGTTTTTT
>TRBV19|-|TRBJ1-2|-
CASSIQGDIVYGYTF
TGTGCCAGTAGTATCCAAGGGGATATTGTGTATGGCTACACCTTC
>TRBV4-3|-|TRBJ1-1|-
CASSQDTGNTEAFF
TGCGCCAGCAGCCAAGATACGGGGAACACTGAAGCTTTCTTT
>TRBV6-5|-|TRBJ1-1|-
CASSYFNEAFF
TGTGCCAGCAGTTACTTTAATGAAGCTTTCTTT
>TRBV13|TRBD1|TRBJ2-7|once
CASSTGQGRSYEQYF
TGTGCCAGCAGCACTGGACAGGGGCGCTCCTACGAGCAGTACTTC
>TRBV4-3|TRBD2|TRBJ2-5|-
CASSHGFGGNQETQYF
TGCGCCAGCAGCCATGGTTTCGGGGGGAACCAAGAGACCCAGTACTTC
>TRBV7-2|TRBD1|TRBJ2-1|-
CASILRDRGPYNEQFF
TGTGCCAGCATACTAAGGGACAGGGGGCCCTACAATGAGCAGTTCTTC
>TRBV6-5|-|TRBJ1-1|-
CASSYSTSANTEAFF
TGTGCCAGCAGTTACTCGACAAGTGCGAACACTGAAGCTTTCTTT
>TRBV6-1|-|TRBJ2-7|-
CASSPIQGNSYEQYF
TGTGCCAGCAGTCCCATACAGGGAAACTCCTACGAGCAGTACTTC
>TRBV7-6|TRBD1|TRBJ1-4|-
CASSLTGRGPTNEKLFF
TGTGCCAGCAGCCTTACGGGCAGGGGGCCTACTAATGAAAAACTGTTTTTT
>TRBV11-2|TRBD1|TRBJ2-7|-
CASSRPDRGNYEQYF
TGTGCCAGCAGCCGACCCGACAGGGGTAACTACGAGCAGTACTTC
>TRBV13|TRBD2|TRBJ2-1|-
CASSGRGEQFF
TGTGCCAGCAGCGGGCGGGGGGAGCAGTTCTTC
>TRBV5-4|-|TRBJ1-2|-
CASSLGGPGQITNYGYTF
TGTGCCAGCAGCTTGGGGGGTCCGGGGCAGATAACTAACTATGGCTACACCTTC
>TRBV7-7|-|TRBJ2-5|-
CASSLNKGETQYF
TGTGCTAGCAGCCTGAACAAGGGGGAGACCCAGTACTTC